These T cell receptor beta chains were read from a single sample in a study of identical twins. TCRdb re-called the 5' RACE reads through MiXCR, storing one row per CDR3 protein. The table shows a few hundred thousand distinct CDR3 sequences, with 20% to 25% occurring only once. These data were also reused for a study on T cells expressing NK-cell markers.

The sequencing sample was made of CD4+ T cells sorted from blood. These receptor sequences come from a woman under 30 in good health. Each CDR3 is given with its conserved first and last residue. The order of the fields is V gene, clone size, J gene, D gene, CDR3 protein, CDR3 DNA. D genes are given only for firm matches. Not every row has a clone size; where given, it reads once, few, many or a size class.

TRBV19	few	TRBJ2-7	.	CASSDPARYEQYF	TGTGCCAGTAGTGACCCAGCGAGATACGAGCAGTACTTC
TRBV5-1	few	TRBJ2-5	TRBD2	CASSSGLAAYQETQYF	TGCGCCAGCAGCTCGGGACTAGCGGCCTACCAAGAGACCCAGTACTTC
TRBV20-1	.	TRBJ1-2	.	CSASHPQAYGYTF	TGCAGTGCTTCCCATCCGCAGGCCTATGGCTACACCTTC
TRBV6-5	few	TRBJ1-1	TRBD1	CASSSRDRGATEAFF	TGTGCCAGCAGTTCCCGGGACAGGGGGGCCACTGAAGCTTTCTTT
TRBV9	.	TRBJ1-1	TRBD1	CASSLLDRGSTEAFF	TGTGCCAGCAGCTTGTTGGACAGGGGGAGTACTGAAGCTTTCTTT
TRBV5-1	.	TRBJ2-2	.	CATGTLNTGELFF	TGCGCCACCGGGACATTGAACACCGGGGAGCTGTTTTTT
TRBV27	.	TRBJ2-2	.	CASSFGPLTGELFF	TGTGCCAGCAGTTTCGGGCCCCTCACCGGGGAGCTGTTTTTT
TRBV27	few	TRBJ2-3	.	CASSLGGPRSSTDTQYF	TGTGCCAGCAGTTTAGGGGGGCCGAGGTCCTCCACAGATACGCAGTATTTT
TRBV5-6	.	TRBJ2-1	TRBD2	CASRELAGPGNEQFF	TGTGCCAGCAGGGAACTAGCGGGACCCGGGAATGAGCAGTTCTTC
TRBV12-3/TRBV12-4	few	TRBJ2-3	.	CASDGATPHTDTQYF	TGTGCCAGCGACGGGGCCACCCCCCACACAGATACGCAGTATTTT
TRBV7-9	many	TRBJ1-6	.	CASSLKAFGYSPLHF	TGTGCCAGCAGCTTAAAAGCGTTCGGTTATTCACCCCTCCACTTT
TRBV2	many	TRBJ2-1	.	CASSEWVREQFF	TGTGCCAGCAGTGAATGGGTCCGAGAGCAGTTCTTC
TRBV10-3	few	TRBJ1-1	.	CAIYNPGGGATEAFF	TGTGCCATCTACAACCCGGGGGGGGGAGCCACTGAAGCTTTCTTT
TRBV18	.	TRBJ2-3	.	CASSLSTSRGDTQYF	TGTGCCAGCTCACTTTCGACTAGCAGGGGTGATACGCAGTATTTT
TRBV12-3/TRBV12-4	.	TRBJ2-1	TRBD1	CASSPGGNRNEQFF	TGTGCCAGCAGCCCAGGGGGCAACAGAAATGAGCAGTTCTTC
TRBV2	.	TRBJ2-1	.	CASSYHDEQFF	TGTGCCAGCAGCTATCACGATGAGCAGTTCTTC
TRBV6-2/TRBV6-3	few	TRBJ2-2	.	CASKTDNTGELFF	TGTGCCAGCAAGACTGATAACACCGGGGAGCTGTTTTTT
TRBV5-1	once	TRBJ2-7	.	CASSFSGVGEQYF	TGCGCCAGCAGCTTTAGCGGAGTAGGCGAGCAGTACTTC
TRBV6-2/TRBV6-3	few	TRBJ1-2	.	CASRDVLRYTF	TGTGCCAGCAGAGACGTACTGCGCTACACCTTC
TRBV6-5	few	TRBJ2-1	.	CASSYLHEQFF	TGTGCCAGCAGTTACTTGCATGAGCAGTTCTTC
TRBV7-9	.	TRBJ1-1	.	CASSLWQGENTEAFF	TGTGCCAGCAGCTTATGGCAGGGCGAGAACACTGAAGCTTTCTTT
TRBV6-5	.	TRBJ2-3	TRBD1	CASSYSGDRALHGQYF	TGTGCCAGCAGTTATTCGGGGGACAGGGCTTTGCATGGGCAGTATTTT
TRBV20-1	few	TRBJ2-3	.	CSADYTDTQYF	TGCAGTGCGGACTACACAGATACGCAGTATTTT
TRBV20-1	.	TRBJ1-2	.	CSARTGWGYTF	TGCAGTGCTAGAACGGGTTGGGGCTACACCTTC
TRBV9	few	TRBJ2-3	TRBD2	CASSPWRGGADTQYF	TGTGCCAGCAGCCCTTGGCGGGGAGGGGCAGATACGCAGTATTTT